This T cell receptor beta chain was observed in a study of T-cell memory formation after mild COVID-19. Germline V gives CDR1 SGDLS, CDR2 YYNGEE. The ends were cut back, 0 bases at V and 4 bases at J, with 11 bases in the middle. The CDR3 runs to 14 residues. The sample holds a few counts of this clonotype. TCRdb ran MiXCR on the 5' RACE reads and lists one entry per CDR3 protein. The table includes some 440,000 distinct CDR3 sequences, roughly 25% detected once. The origin of this receptor is an adult woman who had mild COVID-19 (a few samples of this study predate the infection). Cell type and time point are not known. The sample comprised PBMCs or a T cell subset sorted from them (not recorded which). The rearrangement joins TRBV9 to TRBJ2-7; D gene uncertain. Here the CDR3 reads CASSVDLVTYEQYF. The DNA of the CDR3 is TGTGCCAGCAGCGTAGACCTAGTGACTTACGAGCAGTACTTC.